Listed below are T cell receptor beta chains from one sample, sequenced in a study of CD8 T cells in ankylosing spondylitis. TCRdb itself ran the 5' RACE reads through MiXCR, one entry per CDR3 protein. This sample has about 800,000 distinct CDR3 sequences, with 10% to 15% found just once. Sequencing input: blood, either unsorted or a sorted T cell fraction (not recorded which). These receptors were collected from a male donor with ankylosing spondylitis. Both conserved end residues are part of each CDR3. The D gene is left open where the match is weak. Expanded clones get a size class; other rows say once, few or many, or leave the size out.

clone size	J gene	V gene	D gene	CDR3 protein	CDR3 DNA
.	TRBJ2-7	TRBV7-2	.	CASSLVGTYYEQYF	TGTGCCAGCAGCTTAGTCGGAACCTACTACGAGCAGTACTTC
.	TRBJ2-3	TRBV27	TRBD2	CASSLSPVSGRADTQYF	TGTGCCAGCAGTTTATCCCCAGTGAGCGGGAGAGCAGATACGCAGTATTTT
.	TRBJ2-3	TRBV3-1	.	CASSQNIRSEQPGTDTQYF	TGTGCCAGCAGCCAGAACATTAGGTCGGAGCAACCGGGGACAGATACGCAGTATTTT
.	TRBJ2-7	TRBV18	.	CASSPTGSGEQYF	TGTGCCAGCTCACCGACAGGTTCGGGAGAGCAGTACTTC
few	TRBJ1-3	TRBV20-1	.	CSARAALGSGNTIYF	TGCAGTGCTAGGGCCGCATTGGGCTCTGGAAACACCATATATTTT
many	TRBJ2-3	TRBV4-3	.	CASSHSGLSTDTQYF	TGCGCCAGCAGCCACTCTGGCCTCAGCACAGATACGCAGTATTTT
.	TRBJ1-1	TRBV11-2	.	CASSETDGGAFF	TGTGCCAGCAGCGAAACGGACGGTGGAGCTTTCTTT
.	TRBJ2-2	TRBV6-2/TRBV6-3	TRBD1	CASSPRTGRTTGELFF	TGTGCCAGCAGTCCTCGGACAGGGAGGACCACCGGGGAGCTGTTTTTT
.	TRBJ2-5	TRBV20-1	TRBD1	CSVRDRGARETQYF	TGCAGTGTTCGGGACAGGGGCGCCCGAGAGACCCAGTACTTC
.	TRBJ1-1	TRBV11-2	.	CASSHAGTQDTEAFF	TGTGCCAGCAGCCATGCCGGGACTCAGGACACTGAAGCTTTCTTT
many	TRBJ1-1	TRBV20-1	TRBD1	CSAPSQGARTEAFF	TGCAGTGCGCCCTCGCAGGGGGCGAGGACTGAAGCTTTCTTT
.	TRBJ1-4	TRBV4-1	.	CASSRLGREKLFF	TGCGCCAGCAGCCGCCTAGGACGGGAAAAACTGTTTTTT
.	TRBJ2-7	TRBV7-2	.	CASSPTGSHEQYF	TGTGCCAGCAGCCCAACCGGGAGTCACGAGCAGTACTTC
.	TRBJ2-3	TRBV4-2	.	CASSQNSDSTDTQYF	TGTGCCAGCAGCCAGAACTCGGACTCTACAGATACGCAGTATTTT
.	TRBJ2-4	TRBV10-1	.	CASTLKMDIAKNIQYF	TGCGCCAGCACTCTGAAAATGGACATTGCGAAAAACATTCAGTACTTC
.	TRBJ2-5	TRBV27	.	CASRQAFQETQYF	TGTGCCAGCAGGCAGGCGTTCCAAGAGACCCAGTACTTC
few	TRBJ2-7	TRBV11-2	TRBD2	CASSRYLAGAMSSYEQYF	TGTGCCAGCAGCCGGTACCTAGCGGGAGCCATGAGCTCCTACGAGCAGTACTTC
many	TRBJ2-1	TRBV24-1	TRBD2	CATSDPDASQSGINNEQFF	TGTGCCACCAGTGACCCGGACGCTAGCCAAAGCGGGATTAACAATGAGCAGTTCTTC
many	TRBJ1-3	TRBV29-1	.	CSVSLGSGNTIYF	TGCAGCGTTAGCCTGGGGTCTGGAAACACCATATATTTT
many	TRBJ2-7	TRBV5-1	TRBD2	CASSKVAGESEQYF	TGCGCCAGCAGCAAGGTAGCGGGAGAATCCGAGCAGTACTTC
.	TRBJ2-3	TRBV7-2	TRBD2	CASSLGLAVMDTDTQYF	TGTGCCAGCAGCCTGGGACTAGCGGTAATGGACACAGATACGCAGTATTTT
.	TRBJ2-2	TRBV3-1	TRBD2	CASSQRGGPSGNTGELFF	TGTGCCAGCAGCCAAAGGGGCGGCCCTAGCGGAAACACCGGGGAGCTGTTTTTT
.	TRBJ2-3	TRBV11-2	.	CASSLWSVTSTDTQYF	TGTGCCAGCAGCTTATGGAGTGTTACTAGCACAGATACGCAGTATTTT
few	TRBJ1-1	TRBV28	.	CASSLPGVKAFF	TGTGCCAGCAGTTTACCAGGAGTAAAAGCTTTCTTT
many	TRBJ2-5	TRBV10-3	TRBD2	CAISAAGGQETQYF	TGTGCCATCAGTGCAGCGGGGGGACAAGAGACCCAGTACTTC
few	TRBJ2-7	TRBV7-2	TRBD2	CASSSRGRAFYEQYF	TGTGCCAGCAGCTCCCGCGGGAGGGCTTTTTACGAGCAGTACTTC
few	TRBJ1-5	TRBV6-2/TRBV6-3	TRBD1	CASSDREGQPQHF	TGTGCCAGCAGTGACAGGGAGGGACAGCCCCAGCATTTT
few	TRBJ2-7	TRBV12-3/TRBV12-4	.	CASSPTGLIYEQYF	TGTGCCAGCAGCCCGACAGGCCTCATCTACGAGCAGTACTTC
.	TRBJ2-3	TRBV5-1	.	CASSLVLRWSTDTQYF	TGCGCCAGCAGCTTGGTGCTCCGTTGGTCCACAGATACGCAGTATTTT
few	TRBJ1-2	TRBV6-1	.	CASTRREGIYGYTF	TGTGCCAGCACCAGAAGGGAGGGAATCTATGGCTACACCTTC
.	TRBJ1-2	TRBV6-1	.	CASSRRQPYYGYTF	TGTGCCAGCAGCCGGAGGCAGCCTTACTATGGCTACACCTTC
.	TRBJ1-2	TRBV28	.	CASSSPGDNYGYTF	TGTGCCAGCAGTTCCCCTGGAGATAACTATGGCTACACCTTC
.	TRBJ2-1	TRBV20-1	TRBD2	CSAGGTSGTRSEQFF	TGCAGTGCTGGCGGGACTAGCGGGACGCGAAGTGAGCAGTTCTTC
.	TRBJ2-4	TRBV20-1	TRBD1	CSARATGGSSAKNIQYF	TGCAGTGCTAGAGCGACAGGGGGCTCTTCGGCCAAAAACATTCAGTACTTC
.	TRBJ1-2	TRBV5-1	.	CASSLDVNRLNYGYTF	TGCGCCAGCAGCTTGGACGTGAACCGCCTTAACTATGGCTACACCTTC
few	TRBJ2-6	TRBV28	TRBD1	CASRRQGTAGANVLTF	TGTGCCAGCAGGCGACAGGGTACGGCTGGGGCCAACGTCCTGACTTTC
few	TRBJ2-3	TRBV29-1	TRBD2	CSVDGLAGFGDTQYF	TGCAGCGTGGACGGACTAGCGGGGTTCGGGGATACGCAGTATTTT
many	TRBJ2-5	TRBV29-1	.	CSVGRAEETQYF	TGCAGCGTTGGGCGGGCGGAGGAGACCCAGTACTTC
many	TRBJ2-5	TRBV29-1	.	CSVEFGAGETQYF	TGCAGCGTTGAGTTCGGGGCGGGGGAGACCCAGTACTTC
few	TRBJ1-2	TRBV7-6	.	CASSEQRGNGYTF	TGTGCCAGCAGCGAACAAAGGGGAAATGGCTACACCTTC
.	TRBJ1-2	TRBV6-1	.	CASINHPGGRPGYTF	TGTGCCAGCATCAACCACCCAGGAGGGAGGCCTGGCTACACCTTC